The following is a TCR beta chain sequence with its context. Germline CDR1 is SGHTA and CDR2 is FQGNSA. J lost 6 bases, V lost 2 bases, and 6 bases had no gene match. The CDR3 is 15 amino acids. The sample comes from a study of blood T cell repertoires in COVID-19. Profiled with immunoSEQ multiplex PCR; TCRdb holds only in-frame clones, not every one. The top ten clones hold about 9.8% of a sample with hundreds of thousands of clones, around 90% of them seen once. The TCR sequence derives from a young woman who had recovered from COVID-19. The V and J genes are TRBV7-2 and TRBJ2-7; TRBD2 aligns across 11 bases. Sequenced material: PBMCs or T cells enriched from blood (not recorded which). In nucleotides, the CDR3 is TGTGCCAGCAGCTTAATAGCGGGGGGGCCCGGCGAGCAGTACTTC. The encoded protein is CASSLIAGGPGEQYF.